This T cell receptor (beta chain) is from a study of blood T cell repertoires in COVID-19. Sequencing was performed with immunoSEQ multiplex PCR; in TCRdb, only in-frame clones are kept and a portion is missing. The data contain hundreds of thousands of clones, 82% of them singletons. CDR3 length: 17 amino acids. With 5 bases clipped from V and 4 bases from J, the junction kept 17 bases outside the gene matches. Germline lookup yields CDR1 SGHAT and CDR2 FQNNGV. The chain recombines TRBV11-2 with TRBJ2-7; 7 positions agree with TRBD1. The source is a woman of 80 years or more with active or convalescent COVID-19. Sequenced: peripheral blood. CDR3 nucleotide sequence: TGTGCCAGCAGCCCAGAGACAGGGTCCCTTCTAACTTACGAGCAGTACTTC. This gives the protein CASSPETGSLLTYEQYF.